Listed here are 13 T cell receptor beta chains from one sample, sequenced in a study of identical twins. TCRdb passed the 5' RACE reads through MiXCR, listing each CDR3 protein once. The table records hundreds of thousands of distinct CDR3 sequences, around 6% of them present only once. Material for sequencing was naive T cells sorted from blood. The receptors derive from a man aged 18 to 29 in good health.

This clonotype was observed at least ten times. The gene calls are TRBV10-3 and TRBJ1-2; TRBD1 is a possible D gene (6 bases). Germline loops: CDR1 ENHRY, CDR2 SYGVKD. Trimming left V 0 bases short and J 0 bases short, with 11 bases between. This CDR3 has 16 amino acids. The CDR3 DNA follows: TGTGCCATCAGTGAGTCAGGGCAGGGGCCTAACTATGGCTACACCTTC. It encodes CAISESGQGPNYGYTF.

Ten or more counts support this clonotype. The chain employs TRBV10-3 and TRBJ2-3; no clear D. V dropped 0 bases and J dropped 4 bases, with 11 bases sitting between them. Per the germline V gene, CDR1 is ENHRY and CDR2 is SYGVKD. This CDR3 region has 15 residues. In DNA, the CDR3 is TGTGCCATCAGTGAGTCGGGTAGGGCCCCAGATACGCAGTATTTT. Amino acid sequence: CAISESGRAPDTQYF.

This clonotype was recorded at least ten times. The J gene is TRBJ2-7, the V gene TRBV29-1; TRBD1 aligns across 7 bases. The CDR3 is made up of 13 amino acids. V was clipped by 5 bases and J by 0 bases; unmatched bases: 4. Germline V CDR1 and CDR2: SQVTM, ANQGSEA. The CDR3 region is CSVTTGTSYEQYV. As DNA, the CDR3 is TGCAGCGTTACGACAGGGACCTCCTACGAGCAGTACGTC.

The chain uses TRBV5-1 and TRBJ2-2; TRBD1 aligns across 8 bases. Trimming at V came to 0 bases and at J to 3 bases, leaving 4 bases not matched to a gene. The CDR3 extends over 16 amino acids. Looked up from germline, CDR1 is SGHRS and CDR2 is YFSETQ. CDR3 in amino acids: CASSLVRGRDTGELFF. The CDR3 bases are TGCGCCAGCAGCTTGGTCAGGGGGCGCGACACCGGGGAGCTGTTTTTT. The whole variable domain, filled in from reference TRBV5-1 and TRBJ2-2, reads KAGVTQTPRYLIKTRGQQVTLSCSPISGHRSVSWYQQTPGQGLQFLFEYFSETQRNKGNFPGRFSGRQFSNSRSEMNVSTLELGDSALYLCASSLVRGRDTGELFFGEGSRLTVL.

The rearrangement links TRBV6-2 or TRBV6-3 to TRBJ1-1; D might be TRBD1 (6 bases). This CDR3 contains 15 residues. Germline assignment: CDR1 MNHEY and CDR2 SVGEGT. V was pared by 7 bases and J by 5 bases, with 20 bases between. The CDR3 protein is CASTWVYGGGTEAFF. The CDR3 DNA reads TGTGCCAGCACCTGGGTTTATGGAGGGGGGACTGAAGCTTTCTTT.

V usage is TRBV7-7 and J usage is TRBJ2-2; 7 bases map to TRBD1. The J segment lost 10 bases and the V segment lost 4 bases, leaving 9 bases of the junction unmatched. The CDR3 consists of 14 residues. Germline CDR1 reads SSHAT; CDR2 reads FNYEAQ (reference sequence). CDR3: CASSSLTGNEELFF. The CDR3 nucleotides are TGTGCCAGCAGCTCGTTGACAGGGAATGAGGAGCTGTTTTTT.

This clonotype was picked up a small number of times. V gene TRBV10-3 combines with J gene TRBJ2-5, with TRBD2 as a possible D gene (6 bases). Germline V lookup: CDR1 ENHRY, CDR2 SYGVKD. This CDR3 is 13 amino acids long. With 7 bases removed from V and 1 base from J, the gap between germline ends came to 10 bases. The CDR3 DNA sequence: TGTGCCATCAACCTAGCGCTCCAAGAGACCCAGTACTTC. Its translation is CAINLALQETQYF.

Many counts were recorded for this clonotype. The V and J genes are TRBV15 and TRBJ2-7; D is ambiguous. The V gene lost 0 bases and the J gene lost 6 bases, with 9 bases spanning the gap. The germline CDR1 and CDR2 sequences are LNHNV and YYDKDF (reference sequence). The CDR3 extends over 13 amino acids. The CDR3 is CATSRERVPEQYF. The CDR3 DNA reads as TGTGCCACCAGCAGAGAACGAGTGCCCGAGCAGTACTTC.

This clonotype occurred a few times. This sequence joins TRBV7-3 and TRBJ2-7; 9 nucleotides agree with TRBD1. CDR3 length equals 17 residues. The ends lost 0 bases at V and 6 bases at J; junction bases unmatched: 12. From germline, CDR1 is SGHTA and CDR2 FQGTGA. The CDR3 loop is CASSLTSMGQGLGEQYF. In DNA, the CDR3 is TGTGCCAGCAGCTTAACATCAATGGGACAGGGTCTGGGCGAGCAGTACTTC.

This clonotype has ten or more counts. The rearrangement uses TRBV5-1 and TRBJ2-1; 15 bases agree with TRBD2. V trimming: 4 bases; J trimming: 3 bases; junction bases outside the gene matches: 11. This CDR3 comprises 19 residues. From germline, CDR1 is SGHRS and CDR2 YFSETQ. CDR3 residues: CASSILPGLAGGLYNEQFF. DNA of the CDR3: TGCGCCAGCAGCATCTTACCCGGACTAGCGGGAGGGCTCTACAATGAGCAGTTCTTC.

This clonotype was counted a few times. J is TRBJ2-5 and V is TRBV5-1; D not certain. This CDR3 spans 13 amino acids. V was clipped by 4 bases and J by 5 bases, with 12 bases between them. CDR1 is SGHRS and CDR2 is YFSETQ in the germline V gene. The CDR3 nucleotides are TGCGCCAGCAGCCCGGAGATTTCGGAGACCCAGTACTTC. Protein product: CASSPEISETQYF.

The chain employs TRBV4-3 and TRBJ2-1; D is possibly TRBD1 or TRBD2 (5 bases each). The V end was cut by 3 bases, the J end by 10 bases, with 19 bases between. The CDR3 is made up of 15 amino acids. From germline, CDR1 is LGHNA and CDR2 YSLEER. The CDR3 sequence is CASSQGDLPHGEQFF. In DNA form, the CDR3 reads TGCGCCAGCAGCCAGGGGGACCTCCCCCATGGGGAGCAGTTCTTC.

This clonotype was picked up many times. The rearrangement uses TRBV20-1 and TRBJ1-2; 7 positions match TRBD1. The V gene's germline CDR1 is DFQATT and CDR2 SNEGSKA (reference sequence). There are 13 residues in the CDR3. V lost 6 bases, J lost 4 bases, and 8 bases stayed unmatched. CDR3 DNA: TGCAGTGCCGAAGCACAGGGGAGCTATGGCTACACCTTC. It is translated as CSAEAQGSYGYTF.